Here is one T cell receptor (beta chain) with its context. Measured with immunoSEQ multiplex PCR; TCRdb has only the in-frame clones, and not every one. The sample has some 300,000 clones, approximately 89% seen once. This record comes from a study of blood T cell repertoires in COVID-19. V gave up 6 bases and J gave up 4 bases, with 14 bases separating them. The CDR3 runs to 15 residues. Recovery meant two consecutive negative NP/OP PCR tests, professional clearance, or resolved symptoms. This clonotype was sampled from a middle-aged woman who had recovered from COVID-19. This chain connects TRBV5-3 to TRBJ2-6, with a possible D match to TRBD1 (6 bases). TRBV5-3 carries the ORF label, with uncertain function. The material sequenced was PBMCs or T cells enriched from blood (not recorded which). Written as DNA, the CDR3 is TGTGCCAGAACCCCTGGGGGCGAGGGGGCCAACGTCCTGACTTTC. Its translation: CARTPGGEGANVLTF.